These 30 T cell receptor beta chains came from one sample sequenced in a study of response to subunit inactivated influenza vaccine. TCRdb used MiXCR to reprocess the RT-PCR reads, holding one entry per CDR3 protein. The sample includes more than 450,000 distinct CDR3 sequences, around 8% seen only once; the top ten take 13%. The sample consisted of PBMCs from blood, taken about 23 months after vaccination. The receptors were gathered from a man aged 50 to 69 who received an inactivated influenza vaccine.

The sample holds a few counts of this clonotype. This chain links TRBV27 with TRBJ2-5; tentative D call: TRBD2 (6 bases). V was trimmed by 5 bases and J by 5 bases, leaving 15 bases between them. Germline V gene lookup returns CDR1 MNHEY and CDR2 SMNVEV (reference sequence). The CDR3 is 14 amino acids. The CDR3 DNA reads as TGTGCCAGCAGTAGGGGACTGGGGTGGGAGACCCAGTACTTC. This encodes CASSRGLGWETQYF.

This clonotype has more than one count but fewer than ten. This chain connects TRBV14 to TRBJ1-2; D is possibly TRBD1 (5 bases). CDR1 and CDR2 from the germline V gene are SGHDN and FVKESK. The CDR3 runs 17 residues. Trimming took off 4 bases at V and 4 bases at J, with 22 bases between the two ends. CDR3 bases: TGTGCCAGCAGCCCTGGACCCGGGACTAGAGGAGGCTATGGCTACACCTTC. Its protein product is CASSPGPGTRGGYGYTF.

The sample holds many counts of this clonotype. The chain couples TRBV29-1 to TRBJ1-2; possible D gene TRBD1, 6 bases. CDR1 SQVTM and CDR2 ANQGSEA come from the germline V gene. The CDR3 covers 13 residues. Deletions cut 4 bases from V and 7 bases from J, with 16 bases between. The CDR3 reads CSVVGRGLSGYTF. CDR3 sequence (DNA): TGCAGCGTTGTAGGCAGGGGTCTATCTGGCTACACCTTC.

This clonotype was found many times. The gene calls are TRBV6-1 and TRBJ1-3; a possible D gene is TRBD1 (6 bases). V was pared by 4 bases and J by 1 base, with 8 bases between. From germline, CDR1 is MNHNS and CDR2 SASEGT. This CDR3 comprises 14 residues. CDR3 in DNA: TGTGCCAGCAGTGGAACAGGGTCTGGAAACACCATATATTTT. Its protein is CASSGTGSGNTIYF.

This clonotype was seen a handful of times. The rearrangement joins TRBV5-1 to TRBJ2-3; 10 bases are a match to TRBD1. The germline V gene has CDR1 SGHRS and CDR2 YFSETQ. With V trimmed by 4 bases and J by 5 bases, 4 bases remained unmatched. The CDR3 has 14 amino acids. CDR3: CASSGQGVQDTQYF. The CDR3 DNA reads as TGCGCCAGCAGCGGACAGGGGGTGCAAGATACGCAGTATTTT.

This clonotype has ten or more counts. J is TRBJ2-2 and V is TRBV20-1; no definite D call. The CDR3 runs to 13 residues. The V and J ends lost 5 bases and 4 bases respectively, with 11 bases between them. Germline CDR1 and CDR2: DFQATT and SNEGSKA (reference sequence). Here the CDR3 DNA reads TGCAGTGCTCGTGGCGACGGCACCGGGGAGCTGTTTTTT. Translating it yields CSARGDGTGELFF.

This clonotype came up a few times. The chain links TRBV20-1 to TRBJ2-7, with unresolved D. The length of the CDR3 is 15 residues. Germline V lookup: CDR1 DFQATT, CDR2 SNEGSKA (reference sequence). V lost 1 base and J 5 bases, leaving 18 bases between the germline ends. The CDR3 DNA is TGCAGTGCTAGAGCGAAGGGCAGGACGGCGCACGAGCAGTACTTC. Translation gives CSARAKGRTAHEQYF.

This clonotype was recorded many times. The chain uses TRBV4-2 and TRBJ2-2; TRBD2 agrees at 9 bases. The germline V gene has CDR1 LGHNA and CDR2 YNFKEQ. This CDR3 has 16 amino acids. V dropped 1 base and J dropped 5; count of bases not matched to a gene: 5. CDR3 bases: TGTGCCAGCAGCCAAGGTCTAGCGGGATTGACCGGGGAGCTGTTTTTT. Its protein product is CASSQGLAGLTGELFF.

This clonotype showed up many times. The chain is built from TRBV12-3 or TRBV12-4 and TRBJ1-6; D remains ambiguous. V shed 1 base and J shed 7 bases, with 5 bases lying between them. The CDR3 runs to 13 residues. The CDR3 spells CASSLGRNSPLHF. CDR3 nucleotides: TGTGCCAGCAGTTTAGGGAGGAATTCACCCCTCCACTTT.

The chain employs TRBV5-1 and TRBJ2-4; D is possibly TRBD1 (5 bases). The CDR3 loop spans 14 amino acids. Trimming stripped 4 bases from V and 7 bases from J, with 15 bases between. CDR1 and CDR2 (germline): SGHRS, YFSETQ. In DNA, the CDR3 is TGCGCCAGCAGCCCCAGTCCAGGGTCGAACATTCAGTACTTC. It specifies CASSPSPGSNIQYF.

This clonotype was observed many times. The chain has TRBV10-3 and TRBJ2-5; D tentatively reads TRBD1 or TRBD2 (6 bases each). The germline CDR1 and CDR2 sequences are ENHRY and SYGVKD. V lost 4 bases, J lost 5 bases, and 20 bases lay in between. This CDR3 region has 16 residues. CDR3 sequence: CAISVGGSSAGETQYF. The CDR3 DNA follows: TGTGCCATCAGTGTCGGGGGCTCCTCCGCGGGGGAGACCCAGTACTTC.

This clonotype was counted a few times. The J gene is TRBJ1-1, the V gene TRBV20-1, with a tentative D call TRBD1 (5 bases). V lost 3 bases and J lost 3, with 8 bases in between. There are 12 residues in the CDR3. Germline V lookup: CDR1 DFQATT, CDR2 SNEGSKA (reference sequence). The CDR3 is CSASRAYTEAFF. CDR3 nucleotide sequence: TGCAGTGCTAGCAGGGCGTACACTGAAGCTTTCTTT.

This clonotype was seen at least ten times. The chain joins TRBV15 to TRBJ2-2; D unclear. V was shortened by 0 bases and J by 0 bases, with 5 bases between the two germline ends. In germline, CDR1 is LNHNV, CDR2 YYDKDF (reference sequence). The CDR3 length is 15 residues. The CDR3 is CATSRDLTNTGELFF. In DNA, the CDR3 is TGTGCCACCAGCAGAGACCTTACGAACACCGGGGAGCTGTTTTTT. Supplemented by reference TRBV15 and TRBJ2-2, the full variable domain reads DAMVIQNPRYQVTQFGKPVTLSCSQTLNHNVMYWYQQKSSQAPKLLFHYYDKDFNNEADTPDNFQSRRPNTSFCFLDIRSPGLGDTAMYLCATSRDLTNTGELFFGEGSRLTVL.

The genes are TRBV20-1 and TRBJ2-7; 14 bases are shared with TRBD2. Germline CDR1 and CDR2: DFQATT and SNEGSKA (reference sequence). V was pared by 7 bases and J by 2 bases, with 4 bases of the junction left unmatched. The CDR3 totals 14 residues. The CDR3: CSVMTSGRAYEQYF. The CDR3 region has the DNA TGCAGTGTTATGACTAGCGGGAGGGCCTACGAGCAGTACTTC.

This clonotype was seen ten or more times. The chain couples TRBV6-1 to TRBJ1-6, with 7 nucleotides matching TRBD1. Germline V lookup: CDR1 MNHNS, CDR2 SASEGT. V shed 9 bases, J shed 7 bases, and the junction held 12 bases outside the gene matches. The CDR3 contains 15 residues. As DNA, the CDR3 is TGTGCCAGTGCCTTAACCGGGACAGTAAATTCACCCCTCCACTTT. It is translated as CASALTGTVNSPLHF.

The chain combines TRBV29-1 with TRBJ1-1; no clear D gene. Trimming took off 4 bases at V and 2 bases at J, with 14 bases between the two ends. The CDR3 is made up of 14 amino acids. Germline assignment: CDR1 SQVTM and CDR2 ANQGSEA. This CDR3 reads CSVGGMGGNTEAFF. For the CDR3, the DNA is TGCAGCGTTGGAGGAATGGGTGGTAACACTGAAGCTTTCTTT.

This clonotype was detected only a few times. V is TRBV5-1 and J is TRBJ1-1; D is possibly TRBD1 (5 bases). Germline V CDR1 and CDR2: SGHRS, YFSETQ. This CDR3 has 15 amino acids. Trimming removed 1 base from V and 1 base from J, with 11 bases in between. The chain's CDR3 is CASSLYPQGNTEAFF. In DNA, the CDR3 is TGCGCCAGCAGCTTGTACCCTCAGGGGAACACTGAAGCTTTCTTT.

This clonotype was seen a few times. The V gene is TRBV6-1, the J gene TRBJ2-1, with D maybe TRBD1 (6 bases). This CDR3 is 15 amino acids long. Germline V gene data show CDR1 as MNHNS and CDR2 as SASEGT. V gave up 6 bases and J gave up 4 bases, with 16 bases separating them. This chain's CDR3 is CASRSEITGYNEQFF. For the CDR3, the DNA is TGTGCCAGCAGGAGCGAAATCACAGGGTACAATGAGCAGTTCTTC.

This clonotype has a count of ten or more. DNA for the CDR3: TGCGCCAGCAGCCCGGGACAGGCCACAGATACGCAGTATTTT. Translation gives CASSPGQATDTQYF. The chain has TRBV5-1 and TRBJ2-3; 8 bases are shared with TRBD1. The germline gives CDR1 SGHRS, CDR2 YFSETQ. CDR3 length equals 14 residues. The ends lost 4 bases at V and 2 bases at J; junction bases unmatched: 3.

This clonotype has only a few counts. The chain is built from TRBV5-4 and TRBJ2-5; D ambiguous. The length of the CDR3 is 14 residues. CDR1 is SGHNT and CDR2 is YYREEE in the germline V gene (reference sequence). Trimming left V 0 bases short and J 5 bases short, with 11 bases between. The CDR3 DNA is TGTGCCAGCAGCTTGGAAGGACCCCGTGAGACCCAGTACTTC. Encoded protein: CASSLEGPRETQYF.

This clonotype has at least ten counts. The J gene is TRBJ1-1, the V gene TRBV5-4, with 7 bases lining up with TRBD1. The germline gives CDR1 SGHNT, CDR2 YYREEE (reference sequence). J was trimmed by 3 bases and V by 4 bases; bases with no gene match: 9. CDR3 length equals 15 residues. The chain's CDR3 is CASSPGQATYTEAFF. CDR3 bases: TGTGCCAGCAGCCCCGGACAGGCGACGTACACTGAAGCTTTCTTT.

In the case of this clonotype: A read error may account for a junction end that differs from germline. The gene calls are TRBV20-1 and TRBJ2-3; 9 nucleotides match TRBD2. Germline CDR1 is DFQATT and CDR2 is SNEGSKA (reference sequence). The CDR3 extends over 14 amino acids. DNA of the CDR3: TGCAGTGCAGCCGAAGGGACTAGCCCAGAGACGCAGTATTTT. Amino acid sequence: CSAAEGTSPETQYF.

In its sample, this clonotype was seen many times. The J gene is TRBJ1-2, the V gene TRBV29-1; D gene ambiguous. V was cut by 0 bases and J by 0 bases, with 8 bases left in between. The CDR3 is 14 residues long. CDR1 and CDR2 (germline): SQVTM, ANQGSEA. The chain's CDR3 is CSVEELGANYGYTF. The CDR3 DNA is TGCAGCGTTGAAGAGTTGGGAGCTAACTATGGCTACACCTTC.

This clonotype came up many times. The rearrangement uses TRBV7-9 and TRBJ2-1; 9 nucleotides agree with TRBD2. The CDR3 is 17 residues long. V dropped 3 bases and J dropped 9; count of bases not matched to a gene: 15. Germline assignment: CDR1 SEHNR and CDR2 FQNEAQ (reference sequence). The CDR3 sequence: CASSFLSGPAGGFEQFF. The CDR3 region has the DNA TGTGCCAGCAGCTTCCTCAGTGGGCCAGCGGGAGGTTTTGAGCAGTTCTTC.

This clonotype showed up just a few times. The rearrangement links TRBV11-2 to TRBJ2-3, with D perhaps matching TRBD1 (5 bases). The ends were cut back, 1 base at V and 6 bases at J, with 14 bases in the middle. This CDR3 spans 15 amino acids. Germline V CDR1 and CDR2: SGHAT, FQNNGV. This CDR3 is CASSLVWGSRDTQYF. The CDR3 DNA sequence: TGTGCCAGCAGCTTAGTTTGGGGCTCGAGGGATACGCAGTATTTT.

Ten or more counts support this clonotype. The chain joins TRBV15 to TRBJ2-1; 7 bases line up with TRBD1. The germline V gene has CDR1 LNHNV and CDR2 YYDKDF (reference sequence). Germline trimming cut 4 bases from V and 1 base from J; bases unmatched to any gene: 4. The CDR3 contains 15 residues. This chain's CDR3 is CATSKRQGSYNEQFF. The CDR3, as DNA: TGTGCCACCAGCAAACGACAGGGATCCTACAATGAGCAGTTCTTC.

V and J are TRBV24-1 and TRBJ2-1, with a weak D call TRBD2 (5 bases). Trimming removed 9 bases at V and 9 bases at J, with 23 bases between. The CDR3 is 15 amino acids. CDR1 and CDR2 from the germline V gene are KGHDR and SFDVKD. The CDR3 sequence is CATANTEAFGGEQFF. Written as DNA, the CDR3 is TGTGCCACCGCTAATACAGAGGCCTTCGGAGGTGAGCAGTTCTTC.

This clonotype has more than one count but fewer than ten. The V gene is TRBV7-8, the J gene TRBJ1-5, with D uncertain. Germline CDR1 SGHVS, CDR2 FQNEAQ. The V gene lost 1 base and the J gene lost 6 bases, with 13 bases spanning the gap. The CDR3 extends over 15 amino acids. This CDR3 is CASSLGARGGQPQHF. CDR3 bases: TGTGCCAGCAGCTTAGGGGCCCGGGGTGGTCAGCCCCAGCATTTT.

This clonotype was seen repeatedly, ten times or more. This rearrangement joins TRBV6-5 to TRBJ2-1, with D tentatively TRBD1 (5 bases). The V end lost 3 bases, the J end lost 6 bases, and 6 bases lay between the germline ends. In germline, CDR1 is MNHEY, CDR2 SVGAGI. The CDR3 is 12 residues long. The CDR3 DNA reads TGTGCCAGCAGTTATAGGGGCAATGAGCAGTTCTTC. Its translation: CASSYRGNEQFF.

This clonotype was found a few times. The chain couples TRBV11-2 to TRBJ2-7; no firm D call. V lost 3 bases to trimming and J lost 2 bases, with 11 bases between them. The CDR3 sequence is 14 residues long. Per the germline V gene, CDR1 is SGHAT and CDR2 is FQNNGV. This CDR3 reads CASSFQVETYEQYF. CDR3 nucleotide sequence: TGTGCCAGCAGCTTTCAAGTGGAAACCTACGAGCAGTACTTC.